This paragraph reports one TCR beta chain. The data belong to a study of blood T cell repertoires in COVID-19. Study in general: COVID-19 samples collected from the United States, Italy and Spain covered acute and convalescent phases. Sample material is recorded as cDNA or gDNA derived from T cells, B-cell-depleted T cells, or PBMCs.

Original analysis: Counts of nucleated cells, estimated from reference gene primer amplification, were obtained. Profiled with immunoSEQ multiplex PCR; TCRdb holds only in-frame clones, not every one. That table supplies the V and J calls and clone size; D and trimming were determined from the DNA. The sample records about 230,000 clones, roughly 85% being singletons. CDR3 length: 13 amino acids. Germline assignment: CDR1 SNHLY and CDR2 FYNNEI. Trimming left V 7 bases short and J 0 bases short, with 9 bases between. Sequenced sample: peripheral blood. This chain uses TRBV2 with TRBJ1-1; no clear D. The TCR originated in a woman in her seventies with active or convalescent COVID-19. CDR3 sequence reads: CASMERMNTEAFF. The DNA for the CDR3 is TGTGCCAGCATGGAGAGAATGAACACTGAAGCTTTCTTT.